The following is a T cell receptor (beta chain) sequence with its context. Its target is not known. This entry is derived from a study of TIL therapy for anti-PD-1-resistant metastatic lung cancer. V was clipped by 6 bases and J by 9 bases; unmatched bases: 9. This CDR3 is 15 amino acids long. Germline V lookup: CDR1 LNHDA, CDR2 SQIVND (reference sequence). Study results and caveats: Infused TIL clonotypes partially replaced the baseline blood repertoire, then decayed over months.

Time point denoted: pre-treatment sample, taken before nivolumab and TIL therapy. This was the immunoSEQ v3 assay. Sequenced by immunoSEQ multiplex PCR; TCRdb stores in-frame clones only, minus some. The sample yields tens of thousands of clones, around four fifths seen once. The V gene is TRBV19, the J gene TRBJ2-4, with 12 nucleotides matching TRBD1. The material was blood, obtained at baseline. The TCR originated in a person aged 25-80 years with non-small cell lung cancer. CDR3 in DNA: TGTGCCAGTAGGGACTGGGACAGGGGGCAGGGCATTCAGTACTTC. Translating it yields CASRDWDRGQGIQYF.